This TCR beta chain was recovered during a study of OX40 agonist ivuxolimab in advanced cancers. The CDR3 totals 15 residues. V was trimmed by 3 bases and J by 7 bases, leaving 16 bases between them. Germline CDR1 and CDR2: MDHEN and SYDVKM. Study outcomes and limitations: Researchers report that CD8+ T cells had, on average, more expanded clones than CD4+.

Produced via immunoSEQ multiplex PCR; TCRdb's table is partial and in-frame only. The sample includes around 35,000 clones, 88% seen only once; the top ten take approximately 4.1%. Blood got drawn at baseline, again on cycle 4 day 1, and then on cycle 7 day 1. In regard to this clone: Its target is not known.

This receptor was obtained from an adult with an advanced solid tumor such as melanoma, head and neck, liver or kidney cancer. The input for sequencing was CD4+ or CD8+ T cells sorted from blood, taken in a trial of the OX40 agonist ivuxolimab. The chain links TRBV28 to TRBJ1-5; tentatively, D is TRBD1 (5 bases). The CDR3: CASSFASRAGQPQHF. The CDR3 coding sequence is TGTGCCAGCAGTTTCGCTTCCAGGGCAGGACAGCCCCAGCATTTT.